This T cell receptor (beta chain) was identified in a study of blood T cells in healthy people across ages. The CDR3 length is 14 residues. V was shortened by 4 bases and J by 7 bases, with 14 bases between the two germline ends. Germline V lookup: CDR1 LNHDA, CDR2 SQIVND (reference sequence). This clonotype has a handful of counts. Through a sample-barcoded 5' primer and a J-beta primer mix, a second PCR was run for roughly 7 to 12 cycles. MiXCR was run by TCRdb on the 5' RACE reads, yielding one entry per CDR3 protein. The table records approximately 960,000 distinct CDR3 sequences, approximately 32% of them present only once. Another study also made use of these data, one on T cells of mothers and their children.

Sample: blood. The rearrangement links TRBV19 to TRBJ2-1, with a weak D call TRBD1 (6 bases). This receptor was identified in a woman aged 40 to 49 in good health. CDR3 sequence: CASSNPGTRNEQFF. CDR3 DNA: TGTGCCAGTAGTAACCCCGGGACACGGAATGAGCAGTTCTTC.